Given below is one T cell receptor (beta chain) in context. Its antigen is not identified. CDR3 length: 15 residues. V lost 2 bases to trimming and J lost 4 bases; unmatched junction nucleotides: 2. Per germline, CDR1 SNHLY and CDR2 FYNNEI. Here immunoSEQ multiplex PCR was the method, and the copy in TCRdb shows in-frame clones only, minus some. The sample has more than 80,000 clones, 88% seen once. This entry is derived from a study of cytomegalovirus exposure and HLA in healthy donors. Study outcomes and limitations: Most observed TCR sequences were rare, whereas some public TCRs were detected in many donors. Subsequent analysis found a tendency for first-cohort TCR clusters to co-occur within the 90 to 150 validation repertoires.

This rearrangement joins TRBV2 to TRBJ2-3; 11 nucleotides align to TRBD1. The TCR was taken from a woman younger than 35 in good health and CMV-seropositive. The source material was PBMCs. The CDR3 sequence is CASSEWTGGPDTQYF. The CDR3 DNA reads as TGTGCCAGCAGTGAATGGACAGGGGGCCCAGATACGCAGTATTTT.